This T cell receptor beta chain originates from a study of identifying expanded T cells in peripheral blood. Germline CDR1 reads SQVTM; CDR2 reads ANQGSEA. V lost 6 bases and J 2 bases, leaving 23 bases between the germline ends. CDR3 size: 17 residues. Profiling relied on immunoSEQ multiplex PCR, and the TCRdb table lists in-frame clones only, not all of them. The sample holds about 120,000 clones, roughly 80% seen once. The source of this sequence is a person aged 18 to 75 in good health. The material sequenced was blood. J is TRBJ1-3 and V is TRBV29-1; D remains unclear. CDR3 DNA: TGCAGCGTGGTAGGACCCCTCTCGGGCAGCGCTGGAAACACCATATATTTT. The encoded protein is CSVVGPLSGSAGNTIYF. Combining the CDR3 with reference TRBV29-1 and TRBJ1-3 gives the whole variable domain SAVISQKPSRDICQRGTSLTIQCQVDSQVTMMFWYRQQPGQSLTLIATANQGSEATYESGFVIDKFPISRPNLTFSTLTVSNMSPEDSSIYLCSVVGPLSGSAGNTIYFGEGSWLTVV.